This T cell receptor beta chain was sequenced in a study of T cells in Graves' hyperthyroidism and ophthalmopathy. RNA transcripts yielded amplified TCR beta CDR3 regions. HTBI primers were employed in a first-round RT-PCR of the TCR CDR3. TCRdb reanalysed the multiplex PCR reads using MiXCR and keeps one entry per CDR3 protein. The sample carries hundreds of thousands of distinct CDR3 sequences, around 15% recorded once. Patients were excluded because of uncontrolled infection, other autoimmune disease, pregnancy or lactation. Notes on the study in general: Blood shared most expanded thyroid clonotypes above 0.001.

Trimming removed 6 bases from V and 5 bases from J, with 17 bases in between. Germline V CDR1 and CDR2: SNHLY, FYNNEI. CDR3 length equals 14 residues. This clonotype has a count of ten or more. Its antigen is still unknown. The chain has TRBV2 and TRBJ2-7; D ambiguous. This sequence was found in a middle-aged woman with Graves' ophthalmopathy. Sequencing input: blood. The CDR3 DNA reads TGTGCCAGCAGAAGTCACTATTCCCCGGACGAGCAGTACTTC. Protein sequence: CASRSHYSPDEQYF.